This record concerns one T cell receptor beta chain sequence. Its antigen remains unknown. The PCR had 60 Vbeta and 13 Jbeta primers. Assay used: immunoSEQ multiplex PCR; TCRdb lists only in-frame clones, some missing. The sample has around 190,000 clones; around three quarters are singletons. The data derive from a study of cytomegalovirus exposure and HLA in healthy donors. In the study overall: Of the donors genotyped, some 400 in all, 80% to 85% fell in the Caucasian-associated ancestry cluster. Findings and caveats of the study: Reportedly, cytomegalovirus status was diagnosed with high sensitivity and specificity.

The CDR3 has 18 amino acids. In germline, CDR1 is SGHTA, CDR2 FQGTGA. The V segment lost 5 bases and the J segment 4 bases; nucleotides outside the gene matches: 16. Material for sequencing was PBMCs. This receptor was obtained from a man under 40 in good health and CMV-seronegative. The chain uses TRBV7-3 and TRBJ2-5, with TRBD2 identical over 10 bases. The CDR3 sequence is CASSLYLAGAGGGETQYF. CDR3 sequence (DNA): TGTGCCAGCAGCCTTTACCTAGCGGGGGCGGGAGGTGGAGAGACCCAGTACTTC.